Listed here are 27 T cell receptor beta chains from one sample, sequenced in a study of blood T cell repertoires in COVID-19. Only in-frame clones appear in the TCRdb table, and some are missing; sequencing was by immunoSEQ multiplex PCR. In the table there are approximately 100,000 clones, around 85% of which are singletons. The sample consisted of peripheral blood. The receptors were sampled from a human donor in a cohort sampled during active COVID-19.

CDR3 sequence reads: CASSIAGGATNYNEQFF. DNA for the CDR3: TGTGCCAGTAGTATAGCCGGCGGGGCGACCAATTACAATGAGCAGTTCTTC. The chain couples TRBV19 to TRBJ2-1; maybe TRBD2 (6 bases). The CDR3 sequence is 17 residues long. V was clipped by 1 base and J by 4 bases, with 17 bases between them. In germline, CDR1 is LNHDA, CDR2 SQIVND (reference sequence).

This chain links TRBV5-4 with TRBJ2-3, with TRBD2 matching 11 bases. Germline CDR1 reads SGHNT; CDR2 reads YYREEE (reference sequence). V was pared by 4 bases and J by 7 bases, with 8 bases of the junction left unmatched. The CDR3 loop spans 15 amino acids. Here the CDR3 reads CASSLQTSGTNTQYF. CDR3 DNA: TGTGCCAGCAGCCTCCAGACTAGCGGGACAAATACGCAGTATTTT. The full variable domain, in which reference TRBV5-4 and TRBJ2-3 provide the parts outside the CDR3, is ETGVTQSPTHLIKTRGQQVTLRCSSQSGHNTVSWYQQALGQGPQFIFQYYREEENGRGNFPPRFSGLQFPNYSSELNVNALELDDSALYLCASSLQTSGTNTQYFGPGTRLTVL.

This chain connects TRBV28 to TRBJ2-2, with no clear D. CDR1 MDHEN and CDR2 SYDVKM come from the germline V gene. The CDR3 has 11 amino acids. The V gene lost 3 bases and the J gene lost 7 bases, with 3 bases spanning the gap. The CDR3 region has the DNA TGTGCCAGCAGTTTTAACGGGGAGCTGTTTTTT. Its protein is CASSFNGELFF.

The V and J genes are TRBV10-3 and TRBJ2-5, with TRBD2 identical over 7 bases. CDR3 length equals 12 residues. The germline gives CDR1 ENHRY, CDR2 SYGVKD. J gave up 0 bases and V 10 bases, and 2 bases lay outside the gene matches. CDR3 amino acids: CATGGNQETQYF. CDR3 DNA sequence: TGTGCCACCGGGGGGAACCAAGAGACCCAGTACTTC.

The CDR3 sequence is CASSALGQSYGYTF. The CDR3 DNA follows: TGTGCCAGCAGTGCGTTGGGACAGTCCTATGGCTACACCTTC. V and J are TRBV2 and TRBJ1-2, with 7 nucleotides matching TRBD1. Per germline, CDR1 SNHLY and CDR2 FYNNEI. CDR3 length equals 14 residues. The ends lost 4 bases at V and 4 bases at J; junction bases unmatched: 6.

In its sample, this clone was seen a few times. This chain links TRBV7-9 with TRBJ2-1; D is ambiguous. Trimming took 1 base from V and 0 from J, leaving 4 bases between them. This CDR3 has 14 residues. CDR1 is SEHNR, CDR2 FQNEAQ, per germline (reference sequence). The CDR3 loop reads CASSLGLSYNEQFF. CDR3 in DNA: TGTGCCAGCAGCTTAGGACTCTCCTACAATGAGCAGTTCTTC.

This chain connects TRBV5-5 to TRBJ2-1, with TRBD2 matching over 7 bases. In germline, CDR1 is SGHKS, CDR2 YYEKEE (reference sequence). The CDR3 loop spans 14 amino acids. After removal of 4 bases from V and 5 bases from J, the junction contained 6 bases not matched to a gene. This CDR3 is CASSPGLGNNEQFF. The CDR3 bases are TGTGCCAGCAGCCCAGGACTAGGTAACAATGAGCAGTTCTTC.

Written as DNA, the CDR3 is TGCGCCAGCAGCCAAGATTTTAGCGGGAGGTTCACAGATACGCAGTATTTT. Its protein is CASSQDFSGRFTDTQYF. The J gene is TRBJ2-3, the V gene TRBV4-3; 10 positions match TRBD2. The V gene's germline CDR1 is LGHNA and CDR2 YSLEER. This CDR3 region has 17 residues. V gave up 0 bases and J gave up 2 bases; unmatched junction bases: 5.

The rearrangement uses TRBV18 and TRBJ1-2; 7 bases align to TRBD1. The CDR3 is made up of 15 amino acids. Trimming removed 3 bases from V and 6 bases from J; junction bases left unmatched: 10. Germline lookup yields CDR1 KGHSH and CDR2 LQKENI. This chain's CDR3 is CASSPGTGAQDGYTF. As DNA, the CDR3 is TGTGCCAGCTCACCCGGCACAGGGGCACAGGATGGCTACACCTTC.

The chain employs TRBV7-9 and TRBJ1-1, with D perhaps matching TRBD1 (5 bases). Germline values: CDR1 SEHNR, CDR2 FQNEAQ (reference sequence). The ends were cut back, 0 bases at V and 5 bases at J, with 10 bases in the middle. The CDR3 is made up of 14 amino acids. CDR3 protein: CASSLAGVETEAFF. For the CDR3, the DNA is TGTGCCAGCAGCTTAGCAGGGGTAGAGACTGAAGCTTTCTTT.

The rearrangement links TRBV15 to TRBJ2-2, with D possibly being TRBD1 (6 bases). The germline V gene encodes CDR1 LNHNV and CDR2 YYDKDF (reference sequence). V was trimmed by 1 base and J by 5 bases, leaving 8 bases between them. The CDR3 is made up of 14 amino acids. CDR3 sequence: CATSRARGTGELFF. In DNA, the CDR3 is TGTGCCACCAGCAGAGCGAGGGGGACCGGGGAGCTGTTTTTT.

The chain links TRBV3-1 (or the pseudogene TRBV3-2) to TRBJ1-5; a possible D gene is TRBD1 (5 bases). Germline lookup yields CDR1 LGHDT and CDR2 YNNKEL (reference sequence). CDR3 length: 14 amino acids. V lost 1 base, J lost 7 bases, and 11 bases lay in between. This CDR3 is CASSQGHGGQPQHF. The CDR3, as DNA: TGTGCCAGCAGCCAAGGTCACGGGGGACAGCCCCAGCATTTT.

This rearrangement joins TRBV13 to TRBJ2-7; no definite D call. CDR3 length: 13 residues. V was cut by 2 bases and J by 3 bases, with 8 bases left in between. From germline, CDR1 is PRHDT and CDR2 FYEKMQ (reference sequence). The CDR3 coding sequence is TGTGCCAGCAGCTTAACAGAGAGCTACGAGCAGTACTTC. This gives the protein CASSLTESYEQYF.

This chain connects TRBV28 to TRBJ2-1; D might be TRBD1 (5 bases). The CDR3 runs 15 residues. The germline V gene has CDR1 MDHEN and CDR2 SYDVKM. V was shortened by 2 bases and J by 6 bases, with 14 bases between the two germline ends. The CDR3 DNA sequence: TGTGCCAGCAGTTTAATGGGGCGGATGAGCAATGAGCAGTTCTTC. Its translation: CASSLMGRMSNEQFF.

This clone appeared a single time. This sample also contains other DNA sequences that code for the same CDR3. The rearrangement links TRBV5-3 to TRBJ2-7, with 8 positions matching TRBD1. TRBV5-3 is identified as an open reading frame with a role that is uncertain. The CDR3 is 15 amino acids. The J segment lost 4 bases and the V segment lost 9 bases, leaving 15 bases of the junction unmatched. The CDR3 loop is CATDTTGTGEYEQYF. DNA of the CDR3: TGTGCCACAGATACAACCGGGACAGGCGAGTACGAGCAGTACTTC.

The rearrangement joins TRBV5-1 to TRBJ1-2, with 8 bases lining up with TRBD1. The CDR3 spans 15 residues. V trimming: 0 bases; J trimming: 5 bases; junction bases outside the gene matches: 6. Germline values: CDR1 SGHRS, CDR2 YFSETQ. CDR3 sequence (DNA): TGCGCCAGCAGCTTGGTGGGGACAGGCCTATATGGCTACACCTTC. It encodes CASSLVGTGLYGYTF.

This chain joins TRBV9 and TRBJ2-7; 10 bases agree with TRBD2. Germline CDR1 and CDR2: SGDLS and YYNGEE. V gave up 3 bases and J gave up 4 bases; unmatched junction bases: 7. This CDR3 contains 15 residues. This CDR3 reads CASSAGGTSVYEQYF. The CDR3, as DNA: TGTGCCAGCAGCGCCGGAGGGACTAGCGTGTACGAGCAGTACTTC. Drawing the rest from reference TRBV9 and TRBJ2-7, the complete variable domain is DSGVTQTPKHLITATGQRVTLRCSPRSGDLSVYWYQQSLDQGLQFLIQYYNGEERAKGNILERFSAQQFPDLHSELNLSSLELGDSALYFCASSAGGTSVYEQYFGPGTRLTVT.

The V gene is TRBV6-2 or TRBV6-3, the J gene TRBJ2-3; TRBD2 is a possible D gene (6 bases). V dropped 6 bases and J dropped 3 bases, with 22 bases sitting between them. The length of the CDR3 is 17 residues. Germline CDR1 and CDR2: MNHEY and SVGEGT. The CDR3 loop is CASSPALGPGGTDTQYF. CDR3 coding DNA: TGTGCCAGCAGCCCCGCCCTAGGCCCCGGGGGTACAGATACGCAGTATTTT.

The J gene is TRBJ2-7, the V gene TRBV7-8; D may be TRBD1 (6 bases). The CDR3 spans 15 residues. The germline V gene has CDR1 SGHVS and CDR2 FQNEAQ. V was shortened by 1 base and J by 3 bases, with 13 bases between the two germline ends. CDR3 in amino acids: CASSLVRTASYEQYF. In DNA, the CDR3 is TGTGCCAGCAGCTTAGTGCGGACAGCTAGCTACGAGCAGTACTTC.

The chain joins TRBV30 to TRBJ2-5, with 12 bases fitting TRBD1. The V segment lost 4 bases and the J segment 5 bases; nucleotides outside the gene matches: 8. Germline V gene data show CDR1 as GTSNPN and CDR2 as SVGIG (reference sequence). The CDR3 loop spans 15 amino acids. This chain's CDR3 is CAWTTGQGARETQYF. The CDR3 DNA is TGTGCCTGGACCACGGGACAGGGGGCACGGGAGACCCAGTACTTC. The entire variable domain, with the rest obtained from reference TRBV30 and TRBJ2-5, is as follows: SQTIHQWPATLVQPVGSPLSLECTVEGTSNPNLYWYRQAAGRGLQLLFYSVGIGQISSEVPQNLSASRPQDRQFILSSKKLLLSDSGFYLCAWTTGQGARETQYFGPGTRLLVL.

The V and J genes are TRBV11-3 and TRBJ2-5, with TRBD1 matching over 12 bases. CDR1 and CDR2 from the germline V gene are SGHNT and YENEEA. The CDR3 length is 16 residues. Losses at the gene ends were 5 bases for V and 5 bases for J; bases not matched to a gene: 9. The CDR3 region is CASSTPGQGARETQYF. CDR3 DNA: TGTGCCAGCAGCACACCGGGACAGGGGGCGCGGGAGACCCAGTACTTC.

The V and J genes are TRBV7-8 and TRBJ2-5; D gene uncertain. This CDR3 has 15 residues. The germline V and J ends were trimmed by 5 bases and 3 bases, with 16 bases remaining between them. Germline assignment: CDR1 SGHVS and CDR2 FQNEAQ. CDR3 residues: CASSGLAARKETQYF. The CDR3 DNA follows: TGTGCCAGCAGCGGTCTTGCGGCCCGAAAAGAGACCCAGTACTTC.

The chain employs TRBV27 and TRBJ2-5; D is possibly TRBD2 (7 bases). This CDR3 has 14 residues. V was shortened by 2 bases and J by 5 bases, with 12 bases between the two germline ends. Germline assignment: CDR1 MNHEY and CDR2 SMNVEV (reference sequence). The CDR3 nucleotides read TGTGCCAGCAGTTTAGTCGGGGGGCTGGAGACCCAGTACTTC. It translates to CASSLVGGLETQYF.

V and J are TRBV9 and TRBJ1-1; 7 nucleotides agree with TRBD1. CDR1 and CDR2 from the germline V gene are SGDLS and YYNGEE. The CDR3 runs to 15 residues. V shed 0 bases and J 5 bases; nucleotides not matched to a gene: 7. This chain's CDR3 is CASSVDLGGGTEAFF. DNA of the CDR3: TGTGCCAGCAGCGTAGACCTAGGGGGCGGGACTGAAGCTTTCTTT.

This chain connects TRBV6-6 to TRBJ2-1; no definite D call. The CDR3 is 13 residues long. Per germline, CDR1 MNHNY and CDR2 SVGAGI (reference sequence). Trimming took 6 bases from V and 3 from J, leaving 9 bases between them. DNA for the CDR3: TGTGCCAGCAGCCTAAGTAACTACAATGAGCAGTTCTTC. Translating it yields CASSLSNYNEQFF.

This chain joins TRBV7-9 and TRBJ1-1; D is uncertain. V was cut by 1 base and J by 2 bases, with 11 bases left in between. The CDR3 spans 15 residues. Germline loops: CDR1 SEHNR, CDR2 FQNEAQ (reference sequence). This CDR3 is CASSLEIGPNTEAFF. CDR3 nucleotide sequence: TGTGCCAGCAGCTTAGAGATTGGGCCTAACACTGAAGCTTTCTTT.

The rearrangement joins TRBV7-2 to TRBJ1-1, with TRBD1 identical over 7 bases. From germline, CDR1 is SGHTA and CDR2 FQGNSA. With V trimmed by 0 bases and J by 10 bases, 8 bases remained unmatched. There are 14 residues in the CDR3. The CDR3 sequence: CASSLAGQGDGAFF. The CDR3 DNA sequence: TGTGCCAGCAGCTTAGCTGGCCAGGGGGACGGAGCTTTCTTT. The full variable domain, its missing parts supplied by reference TRBV7-2 and TRBJ1-1, is GAGVSQSPSNKVTEKGKDVELRCDPISGHTALYWYRQSLGQGLEFLIYFQGNSAPDKSGLPSDRFSAERTGGSVSTLTIQRTQQEDSAVYLCASSLAGQGDGAFFGQGTRLTVV.